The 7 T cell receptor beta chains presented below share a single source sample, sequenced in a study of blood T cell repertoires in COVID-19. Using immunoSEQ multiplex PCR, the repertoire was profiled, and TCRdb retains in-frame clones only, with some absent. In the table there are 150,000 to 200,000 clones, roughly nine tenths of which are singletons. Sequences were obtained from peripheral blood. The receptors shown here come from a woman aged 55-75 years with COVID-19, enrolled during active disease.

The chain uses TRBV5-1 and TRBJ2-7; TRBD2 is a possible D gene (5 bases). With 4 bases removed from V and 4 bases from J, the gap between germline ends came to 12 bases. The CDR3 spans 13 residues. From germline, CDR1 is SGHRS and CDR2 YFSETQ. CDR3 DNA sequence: TGCGCCAGCAGCCGGGAAGTTGAATACGAGCAGTACTTC. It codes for CASSREVEYEQYF.

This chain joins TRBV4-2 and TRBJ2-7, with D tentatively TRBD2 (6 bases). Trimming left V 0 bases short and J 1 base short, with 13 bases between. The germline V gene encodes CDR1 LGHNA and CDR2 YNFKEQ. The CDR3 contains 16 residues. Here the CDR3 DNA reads TGTGCCAGCAGCCAAGAGTCAGCGGGTGAATCCTACGAGCAGTACTTC. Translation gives CASSQESAGESYEQYF.

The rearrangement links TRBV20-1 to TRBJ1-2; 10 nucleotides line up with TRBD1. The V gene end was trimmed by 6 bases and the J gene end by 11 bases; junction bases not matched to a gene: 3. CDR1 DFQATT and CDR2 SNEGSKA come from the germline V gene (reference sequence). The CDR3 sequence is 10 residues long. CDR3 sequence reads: CSAGQGEYTF. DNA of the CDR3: TGCAGTGCCGGACAGGGGGAATACACCTTC.

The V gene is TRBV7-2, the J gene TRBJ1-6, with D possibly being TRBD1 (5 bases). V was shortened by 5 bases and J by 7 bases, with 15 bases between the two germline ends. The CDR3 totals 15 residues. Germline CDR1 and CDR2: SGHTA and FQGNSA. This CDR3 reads CASSAVGGVNSPLHF. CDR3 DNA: TGTGCCAGCAGCGCCGTGGGGGGGGTGAATTCACCCCTCCACTTT.

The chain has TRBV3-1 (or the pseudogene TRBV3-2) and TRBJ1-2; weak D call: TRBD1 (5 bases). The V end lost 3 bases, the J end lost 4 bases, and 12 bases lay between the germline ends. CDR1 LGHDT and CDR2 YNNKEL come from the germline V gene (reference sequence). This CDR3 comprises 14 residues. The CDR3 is CASSQGGGSYGYTF. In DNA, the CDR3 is TGTGCCAGCAGCCAGGGGGGAGGTAGCTATGGCTACACCTTC.

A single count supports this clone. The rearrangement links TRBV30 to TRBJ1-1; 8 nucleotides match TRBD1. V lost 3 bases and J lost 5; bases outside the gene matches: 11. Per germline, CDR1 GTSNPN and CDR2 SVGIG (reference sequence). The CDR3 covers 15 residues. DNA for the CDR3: TGTGCCTGGAGACTTCGACAGGGGCCGGGGACTGAAGCTTTCTTT. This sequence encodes CAWRLRQGPGTEAFF.

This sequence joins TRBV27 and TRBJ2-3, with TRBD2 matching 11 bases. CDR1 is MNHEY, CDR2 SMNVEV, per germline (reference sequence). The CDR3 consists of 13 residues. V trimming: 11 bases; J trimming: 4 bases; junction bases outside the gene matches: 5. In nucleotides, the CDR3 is TGTGCCTGTACTAGCGGGAGAGCAGATACGCAGTATTTT. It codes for CACTSGRADTQYF.